This TCR beta chain was captured in a study of shared clonotypes between healthy human individuals. Study at large: With ages of 18 to 49, the donors were two women and a few men. Study-wide results and limits: Non-shared clonotypes displayed generation probabilities falling below those of clonotypes present in all four donors.

The CDR3 length is 15 residues. The V end was cut by 5 bases, the J end by 4 bases, with 14 bases between. The germline V gene encodes CDR1 SGHTA and CDR2 FQGTGA. Measured with immunoSEQ multiplex PCR; TCRdb has only the in-frame clones, and not every one. The profile shows some 2,100,000 clones, 90% to 95% of them singletons. To note about this clone: The antigen is unknown.

CD8 cells classed as naive were CD45RO-negative and positively selected for CCR7, excluding terminally differentiated effector memory CD45RA+ cells. The clonotype comes from a young man in good health. Some clones in this sample may be carry-over from other donors' samples. The sample consisted of naive CD8+ T cells from PBMCs. This sequence joins TRBV7-3 and TRBJ2-2, with D maybe TRBD1 (7 bases). CDR3 sequence reads: CASSDQGGGTGELFF. CDR3 nucleotides: TGTGCCAGCAGCGATCAGGGGGGAGGCACCGGGGAGCTGTTTTTT.